The 20 T cell receptor beta chains below come from one sample, sequenced in a study of shared clonotypes between healthy human individuals. Only in-frame clones appear in the TCRdb table, and some are missing; sequencing was by immunoSEQ multiplex PCR. The table has about 1 million clones, 70% to 80% seen once. Sequencing input: memory CD4+ T cells sorted from blood. Subset here: CD45RA-negative fraction. Receptors originate from a man between 18 and 35 years old in good health.

The chain employs TRBV7-6 and TRBJ1-4; weak D call: TRBD1 (6 bases). CDR1 and CDR2 from the germline V gene are SGHVS and FNYEAQ. V was trimmed by 5 bases and J by 5 bases, leaving 12 bases between them. The CDR3 is made up of 14 amino acids. The CDR3 spells CASSVRGGNEKLFF. DNA of the CDR3: TGTGCCAGCAGCGTGAGGGGGGGGAATGAAAAACTGTTTTTT.

This clone was observed once. The V call is TRBV11-2, the J call TRBJ2-5; D is unclear. The J call may not be correct, given that the DNA end is closer to TRBJ2-7. The CDR3 runs 12 residues. Germline CDR1 SGHAT, CDR2 FQNNGV. For the CDR3, the DNA is TGTGCCAGCAGCGGGCGCTCCTACGAGCAGTACTTC. Amino acid sequence: CASSGRSYEQYF.

The chain is built from TRBV4-3 and TRBJ2-1, with 10 bases that match TRBD2. V shed 4 bases and J 8 bases; nucleotides not matched to a gene: 8. The CDR3 is made up of 15 amino acids. Germline V lookup: CDR1 LGHNA, CDR2 YSLEER. CDR3 DNA sequence: TGCGCCAGCAGCCTCGGGACTAGCGAGGGAGATGAGCAGTTCTTC. Residues: CASSLGTSEGDEQFF.

This clone was counted only a few times. This rearrangement joins TRBV25-1 to TRBJ1-4, with TRBD1 identical over 7 bases. Germline V gene lookup returns CDR1 MGHDK and CDR2 SYGVNS. CDR3 size: 15 residues. The V segment lost 5 bases and the J segment 4 bases; nucleotides outside the gene matches: 7. CDR3 in DNA: TGTGCCAGCAGTCCTCACCGGGACAGTAATGAAAAACTGTTTTTT. Translating gives CASSPHRDSNEKLFF.

V is TRBV30 and J is TRBJ1-1; D gene uncertain. Deletions cut 1 base from V and 2 bases from J, with 14 bases between. In germline, CDR1 is GTSNPN, CDR2 SVGIG (reference sequence). The CDR3 runs to 15 residues. In nucleotides, the CDR3 is TGTGCCTGGAGTGCGCCCGGGAGACGCAACACTGAAGCTTTCTTT. The encoded protein is CAWSAPGRRNTEAFF.

The gene calls are TRBV4-3 and TRBJ1-4; 9 positions match TRBD1. Losses at the gene ends were 0 bases for V and 8 bases for J; bases not matched to a gene: 7. This CDR3 comprises 16 residues. Germline CDR1 is LGHNA and CDR2 is YSLEER. For the CDR3, the DNA is TGCGCCAGCAGCCAAGACAGGGACAGGGTAGGCGAAAAACTGTTTTTT. It codes for CASSQDRDRVGEKLFF.

The genes are TRBV27 and TRBJ2-3; 8 bases are a match to TRBD2. The junction had 7 bases not matched to a gene; V was cut back by 4 bases and J by 1 base. There are 16 residues in the CDR3. CDR1 is MNHEY and CDR2 is SMNVEV in the germline V gene (reference sequence). CDR3 residues: CASSSSAGGRTDTQYF. In DNA, the CDR3 is TGTGCCAGCAGTTCGTCGGCGGGGGGACGCACAGATACGCAGTATTTT.

The rearrangement uses TRBV28 and TRBJ2-1, with D unclear. V was pared by 7 bases and J by 15 bases, with 16 bases between. CDR1 and CDR2 (germline): MDHEN, SYDVKM. The CDR3 is made up of 11 amino acids. Here the CDR3 DNA reads TGTGCCAGCAAAGGCCGTAAAGCACTGTTCTTC. Protein sequence: CASKGRKALFF.

This chain connects TRBV6-5 to TRBJ2-7; possibly TRBD2 for D (5 bases). The CDR3 extends over 13 amino acids. With 4 bases removed from V and 2 bases from J, the gap between germline ends came to 9 bases. Germline CDR1 and CDR2: MNHEY and SVGAGI. The CDR3 loop is CASSSDGTYEQYF. CDR3 nucleotide sequence: TGTGCCAGCAGTTCAGACGGGACCTACGAGCAGTACTTC.

The chain carries TRBV2 and TRBJ1-3; no firm D call. V dropped 0 bases and J dropped 0 bases, with 6 bases sitting between them. Germline V lookup: CDR1 SNHLY, CDR2 FYNNEI. CDR3 length: 15 amino acids. The CDR3 is CASSEARNSGNTIYF. The CDR3 nucleotides read TGTGCCAGCAGTGAAGCTCGTAACTCTGGAAACACCATATATTTT.

This clone was recorded a few times. The rearrangement joins TRBV28 to TRBJ1-5; 8 bases map to TRBD1. Germline V gene data show CDR1 as MDHEN and CDR2 as SYDVKM. V lost 6 bases, J lost 2 bases, and 3 bases stayed unmatched. CDR3 length: 14 residues. The CDR3 loop reads CASSQGAGNQPQHF. The CDR3 DNA sequence: TGTGCCAGCAGCCAGGGGGCAGGCAATCAGCCCCAGCATTTT.

The chain employs TRBV7-2 and TRBJ2-7, with a weak D call TRBD1 (5 bases). This CDR3 has 14 amino acids. The V end was cut by 5 bases, the J end by 12 bases, with 23 bases between. Germline V gene sequence: CDR1 SGHTA, CDR2 FQGNSA. For the CDR3, the DNA is TGTGCCAGCAGCCCGCCCCCGGACAAAAGGAGCATGTACTTC. Residues: CASSPPPDKRSMYF. Full variable domain (remainder filled in from reference TRBV7-2 and TRBJ2-7): GAGVSQSPSNKVTEKGKDVELRCDPISGHTALYWYRQSLGQGLEFLIYFQGNSAPDKSGLPSDRFSAERTGGSVSTLTIQRTQQEDSAVYLCASSPPPDKRSMYFGPGTRLTVT.

The chain couples TRBV6-5 to TRBJ2-1; tentatively, D is TRBD2 (6 bases). CDR1 and CDR2 from the germline V gene are MNHEY and SVGAGI. The CDR3 has 13 residues. Trimming shortened V by 1 base and J by 5 bases, and 6 bases separated the two germline ends. CDR3 DNA sequence: TGTGCCAGCAGTTACTGGAGGGACAATGAGCAGTTCTTC. This sequence encodes CASSYWRDNEQFF.

This sequence joins TRBV6-1 and TRBJ1-2, with a tentative D call TRBD1 (5 bases). Germline V gene lookup returns CDR1 MNHNS and CDR2 SASEGT. The CDR3 contains 14 residues. Trimming pared 8 bases from V and 5 bases from J, leaving 18 bases between. CDR3 loop: CASAGLDKRYGYTF. The CDR3 DNA is TGTGCCAGCGCGGGGCTCGACAAGAGGTATGGCTACACCTTC.

The rearrangement joins TRBV18 to TRBJ1-3; D not certain. The CDR3 sequence is 15 residues long. V lost 5 bases and J lost 0, with 11 bases in between. The V gene's germline CDR1 is KGHSH and CDR2 LQKENI. The CDR3 loop reads CASSRSEASGNTIYF. The CDR3 DNA reads TGTGCCAGCTCAAGATCAGAAGCCTCTGGAAACACCATATATTTT. Full variable domain (outside the CDR3, taken from reference TRBV18 and TRBJ1-3): NAGVMQNPRHLVRRRGQEARLRCSPMKGHSHVYWYRQLPEEGLKFMVYLQKENIIDESGMPKERFSAEFPKEGPSILRIQQVVRGDSAAYFCASSRSEASGNTIYFGEGSWLTVV.

The J gene is TRBJ2-5, the V gene TRBV6-1; tentative D call: TRBD2 (5 bases). CDR1 is MNHNS and CDR2 is SASEGT in the germline V gene. Between the trimmed V and J ends, which lost 10 bases and 2 bases, there was a span of 17 bases. This CDR3 has 14 amino acids. CDR3 region: CATSFPGYQETQYF. CDR3 DNA sequence: TGTGCCACCAGCTTTCCGGGATATCAAGAGACCCAGTACTTC.

This chain joins TRBV29-1 and TRBJ2-7, with TRBD2 matching 14 bases. CDR3 size: 15 residues. CDR1 is SQVTM and CDR2 is ANQGSEA in the germline V gene. The junction had 9 bases not matched to a gene; V was cut back by 5 bases and J by 6 bases. The CDR3, as DNA: TGCAGCGTTACACCGGGACTAGCGGGAGCCGCCGAGCAGTACTTC. As protein: CSVTPGLAGAAEQYF.

The chain carries TRBV5-1 and TRBJ1-5; no definite D call. The V gene lost 0 bases and the J gene lost 9 bases, with 10 bases spanning the gap. The germline gives CDR1 SGHRS, CDR2 YFSETQ. This CDR3 is 13 amino acids long. CDR3 DNA sequence: TGCGCCAGCAGCTTGGAGGGAGGACGGCCCCAGCATTTT. Translating it yields CASSLEGGRPQHF.

The chain joins TRBV9 to TRBJ1-3, with D unresolved. The CDR3 sequence is 14 residues long. Germline values: CDR1 SGDLS, CDR2 YYNGEE. V shed 3 bases and J shed 3 bases, with 10 bases lying between them. CDR3 nucleotide sequence: TGTGCCAGCAGCGCCGGGAGTGTTGGAAACACCATATATTTT. Translation: CASSAGSVGNTIYF.

This chain links TRBV5-5 with TRBJ1-4; 9 bases match TRBD1. This CDR3 has 15 residues. Per the germline V gene, CDR1 is SGHKS and CDR2 is YYEKEE (reference sequence). V gave up 3 bases and J gave up 8 bases; unmatched junction bases: 8. Here the CDR3 DNA reads TGTGCCAGCAGCTCAAACAGGGGGCTTCAGGAAAAACTGTTTTTT. This gives the protein CASSSNRGLQEKLFF. The complete variable domain, with remaining parts taken from reference TRBV5-5 and TRBJ1-4, reads DAGVTQSPTHLIKTRGQQVTLRCSPISGHKSVSWYQQVLGQGPQFIFQYYEKEERGRGNFPDRFSARQFPNYSSELNVNALLLGDSALYLCASSSNRGLQEKLFFGSGTQLSVL.